The 7 T cell receptor beta chains in this list originate from one sample, sequenced in a study of blood T cell repertoires in COVID-19. Libraries were prepared by immunoSEQ multiplex PCR; TCRdb keeps only in-frame clonotypes and omits some of them. The sample lists around 250,000 clones, around 80% occurring once. The sample consisted of peripheral blood. These receptors were collected from a man at least 80 years old with acute or convalescent COVID-19.

The chain links TRBV5-1 to TRBJ1-1; D is perhaps TRBD1 (6 bases). CDR1 is SGHRS and CDR2 is YFSETQ in the germline V gene. This CDR3 region has 15 residues. The ends were cut back, 7 bases at V and 4 bases at J, with 20 bases in the middle. CDR3 in DNA: TGCGCCAGCTCCAGCAGCAGGGGCCCCGTCACTGAAGCTTTCTTT. This sequence encodes CASSSSRGPVTEAFF.

In this sample, this clone turned up once. The gene calls are TRBV2 and TRBJ2-5; a weak D match, TRBD2 (5 bases). Germline lookup yields CDR1 SNHLY and CDR2 FYNNEI. The ends were cut back, 6 bases at V and 7 bases at J, with 15 bases in the middle. There are 13 residues in the CDR3. CDR3 DNA sequence: TGTGCCAGCAGCGGTGAAAGCGGAGGGACCCAGTACTTC. Translated, it gives CASSGESGGTQYF.

The chain joins TRBV7-2 to TRBJ2-2, with D uncertain. Trimming took 3 bases from V and 5 from J, leaving 7 bases between them. The CDR3 is 13 amino acids. Germline-derived CDR1 and CDR2 are SGHTA and FQGNSA. The CDR3 is CASSFSKTGELFF. The CDR3, as DNA: TGTGCCAGCAGCTTTTCAAAAACCGGGGAGCTGTTTTTT.

The chain employs TRBV28 and TRBJ2-2; 8 bases fit TRBD2. The CDR3 sequence is 15 residues long. The junction had 8 bases not matched to a gene; V was cut back by 5 bases and J by 6 bases. Looked up from germline, CDR1 is MDHEN and CDR2 is SYDVKM. The CDR3 loop is CASSPGTSGAGELFF. CDR3 bases: TGTGCCAGCAGTCCCGGGACTAGTGGGGCCGGGGAGCTGTTTTTT.

This rearrangement joins TRBV28 to TRBJ2-7; D unclear. The CDR3 is 15 amino acids. Germline V gene sequence: CDR1 MDHEN, CDR2 SYDVKM. The V end lost 5 bases, the J end lost 2 bases, and 16 bases lay between the germline ends. The CDR3 reads CASSQSPGSTYEQYF. CDR3 sequence (DNA): TGTGCCAGCAGTCAGTCCCCAGGCAGTACCTACGAGCAGTACTTC.

CDR3 nucleotides: TGTGCCAGCAGAACAGGACTAGCCGGCGCCGATACGCAGTATTTT. It specifies CASRTGLAGADTQYF. V and J are TRBV6-5 and TRBJ2-3; TRBD2 matches 8 bases. The CDR3 extends over 15 amino acids. Germline V lookup: CDR1 MNHEY, CDR2 SVGAGI. V trimming: 6 bases; J trimming: 6 bases; junction bases outside the gene matches: 11.

The count of this clone is one. Within the sample, other DNA sequences also encode this same CDR3. The chain is built from TRBV27 and TRBJ1-5, with 10 bases fitting TRBD1. This CDR3 contains 15 residues. The V and J ends lost 5 bases and 2 bases, in that order; junction bases with no gene match: 3. Germline CDR1 is MNHEY and CDR2 is SMNVEV (reference sequence). The DNA for the CDR3 is TGTGCCAGCAGTCCAGGGACAGGGGGCAATCAGCCCCAGCATTTT. Its protein product is CASSPGTGGNQPQHF.